This T cell receptor beta chain was captured by sequencing in a study of T cell repertoires in cytomegalovirus infection. Broader study findings: Public TCR beta family frequency separated CMV-and-HLA carriers, including in an independent cohort. HLA-C-restricted TCR beta clonotypes specific for CMV led the ex vivo response.

The CDR3 runs 17 residues. V lost 1 base, J lost 3 bases, and 8 bases stayed unmatched. Germline loops: CDR1 SGHTA, CDR2 FQGNSA. In TCRdb, the reads were re-called with MiXCR into one record per CDR3 protein. Of approximately 250,000 distinct CDR3 sequences listed, 9.1% are singletons. This clonotype was counted at least ten times. Its specificity is unknown. The sequenced material came from PBMCs. The TCR originated in a human donor in good health (CMV status not recorded). Some clones in this sample may be carry-over from other donors' samples. The J gene is TRBJ1-3, the V gene TRBV7-2; 8 bases match TRBD1. The CDR3 bases are TGTGCCAGCAGCTTAGGGCCGGACAGGGTCTTTGGAAACACCATATATTTT. Encoded protein: CASSLGPDRVFGNTIYF.